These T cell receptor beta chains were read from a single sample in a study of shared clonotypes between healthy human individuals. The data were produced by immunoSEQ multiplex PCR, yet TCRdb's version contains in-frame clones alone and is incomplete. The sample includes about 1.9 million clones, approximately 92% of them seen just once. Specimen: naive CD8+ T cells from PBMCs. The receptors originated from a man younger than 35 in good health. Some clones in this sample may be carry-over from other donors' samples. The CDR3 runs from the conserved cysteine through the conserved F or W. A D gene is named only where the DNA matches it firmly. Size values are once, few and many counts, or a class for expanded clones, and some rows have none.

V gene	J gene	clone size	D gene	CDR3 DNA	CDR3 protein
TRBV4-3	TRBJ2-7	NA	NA	TGCGCCAGCAGCCGCGACCGGGGGAGCTCCTACGAGCAGTACTTC	CASSRDRGSSYEQYF
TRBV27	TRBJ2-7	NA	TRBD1	TGTGCCAGCAGTGCTTGGACAGGGGCCTACGAGCAGTACTTC	CASSAWTGAYEQYF
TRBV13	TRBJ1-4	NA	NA	TGTGCCAGCAGCGGACGGACCCACTCTACAACTAATGAAAAACTGTTTTTT	CASSGRTHSTTNEKLFF
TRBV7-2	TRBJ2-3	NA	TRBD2	TGTGCCAGCAGCACGCCCTTGGGCGGGAGTAGGACAGATACGCAGTATTTT	CASSTPLGGSRTDTQYF
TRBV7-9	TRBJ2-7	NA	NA	TGTGCCAGCAGCTCTCAGGTGTGGGGTAACGACGAGCAGTACTTC	CASSSQVWGNDEQYF
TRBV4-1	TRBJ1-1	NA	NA	TGCGCCAGCAGCCCGGGACCCAGGAACACTGAAGCTTTCTTT	CASSPGPRNTEAFF
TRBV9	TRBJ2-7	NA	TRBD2	TGTGCCAGCAGCGGGGGCGGGAGCTGGGAGCAGTACTTC	CASSGGGSWEQYF
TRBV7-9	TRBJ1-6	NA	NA	TGTGCCAGCAGCTTATGGGCACCCCTCCACTTT	CASSLWAPLHF
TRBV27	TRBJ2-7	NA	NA	TGTGCCAGCAAAGGCAGGAGCCACTACGAGCAGTACTTC	CASKGRSHYEQYF
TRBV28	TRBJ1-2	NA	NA	TGTGCCAGCAGCTATCGCAGCGGTTATGGCTACACCTTC	CASSYRSGYGYTF
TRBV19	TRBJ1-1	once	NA	TGTGCCAGTAGGCCGGGACTTGGGAACACTGAAGCTTTCTTT	CASRPGLGNTEAFF
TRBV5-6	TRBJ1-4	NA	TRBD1	TGTGCCAGCAGCTTGGGGACAGGGGGCGGCGAAAAACTGTTTTTT	CASSLGTGGGEKLFF
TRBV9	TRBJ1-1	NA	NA	TGTGCCAGCAGCGTGGGACCGGCCGGTATGAACACTGAAGCTTTCTTT	CASSVGPAGMNTEAFF
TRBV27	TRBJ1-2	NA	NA	TGTGCCAGCAGTTTTTCCGTTGGGTCTAACTATGGCTACACCTTC	CASSFSVGSNYGYTF
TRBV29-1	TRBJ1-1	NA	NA	TGCAGCGTGGCTGAAGCTTTCTTT	CSVAEAFF
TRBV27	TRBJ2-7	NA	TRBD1	TGTGCCAGCAGTCAAACCGGGACAGGGGCCTTCTACGAGCAGTACTTC	CASSQTGTGAFYEQYF
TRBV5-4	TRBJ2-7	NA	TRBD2	TGTGCCAGCAGCTTGTATCCTAGCGGGAGGATCTACGAGCAGTACTTC	CASSLYPSGRIYEQYF
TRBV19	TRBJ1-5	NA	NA	TGTGCCAGTAGTATAGTGAGGGGGGGAAATCAGCCCCAGCATTTT	CASSIVRGGNQPQHF
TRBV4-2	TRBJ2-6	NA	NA	TGTGCCAGCAGCCAAGTATGGGGCAAAGACAGGTCTGGGGCCAACGTCCTGACTTTC	CASSQVWGKDRSGANVLTF
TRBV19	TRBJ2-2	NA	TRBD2	TGTGCCACTAAAAAACTGGGGACTAGCATAACCGGGGAGCTGTTTTTT	CATKKLGTSITGELFF
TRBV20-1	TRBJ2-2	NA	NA	TGCAGTGCACTAGGGACGGGGGAGCTGTTTTTT	CSALGTGELFF
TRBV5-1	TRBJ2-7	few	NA	TGCGCCAGCAGCTCAGTGGAGATCTACGAGCAGTACTTC	CASSSVEIYEQYF
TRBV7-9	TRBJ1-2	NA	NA	TGTGCCAGCACCTTCCCGCAGGGGAACTATGGCTACACCTTC	CASTFPQGNYGYTF
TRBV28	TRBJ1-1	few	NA	TGTGCCAGCAGTTTATCAGGACACACTGAAGCTTTCTTT	CASSLSGHTEAFF
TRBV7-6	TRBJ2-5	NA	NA	TGTGCCAGCAGCTTAGCCGGGGCAGACATCCAAGAGACCCAGTACTTC	CASSLAGADIQETQYF
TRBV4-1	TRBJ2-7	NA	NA	TGCGCCAGCAGCCACAGGGTCCATTCGGGCTACGAGCAGTACTTC	CASSHRVHSGYEQYF
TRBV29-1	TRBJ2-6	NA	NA	TGCAGCGTGATATCTGGGGCCAACGTCTTGACTTTC	CSVISGANVLTF
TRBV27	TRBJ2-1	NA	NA	TGTGCCAGCAGTTTGCCTACTAGATTGGATGAGCAGTTCTTC	CASSLPTRLDEQFF
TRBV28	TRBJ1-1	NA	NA	TGTGCCAGCAGTTTCCCGCAGGTGGGAGGTGAAGCTTTCTTT	CASSFPQVGGEAFF
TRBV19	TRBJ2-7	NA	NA	TGTGCCAGTAGTCAGAGACCGGGACTTCTGGGCGAGCAGTACTTC	CASSQRPGLLGEQYF
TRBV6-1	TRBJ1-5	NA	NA	TGTGCCAGCAGTGAAGTATTTCGAGTCTTCAATCAGCCCCAGCATTTT	CASSEVFRVFNQPQHF
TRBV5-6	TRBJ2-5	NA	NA	TGTGCCAGCAGCTTTAGCAGGCGCCTTCAAGAGACCCAGTACTTC	CASSFSRRLQETQYF
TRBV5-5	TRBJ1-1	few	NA	TGTGCCAGCAGCTCGGAAGGGGACACTGAAGCTTTCTTT	CASSSEGDTEAFF
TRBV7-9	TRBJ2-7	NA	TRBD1	TGTGCCAGCAGCTTAGTGGGACAGGGGGTGGGAGAGCAGTACTTC	CASSLVGQGVGEQYF
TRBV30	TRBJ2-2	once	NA	TGTGCCTGGGGGCAGGGCACCGGGGAGCTGTTTTTT	CAWGQGTGELFF
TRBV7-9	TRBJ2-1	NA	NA	TGTGCCAGCAGCTTATCTGGGCCCAATGAGCAGTTCTTC	CASSLSGPNEQFF
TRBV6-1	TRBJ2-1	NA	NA	TGTGCCAGCAGTGAAACGGAGGGGGGCTCCTACAATGAGCAGTTCTTC	CASSETEGGSYNEQFF
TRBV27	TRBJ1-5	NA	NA	TGTGCCAGCAGTTTAATCGGAAGAGATCAGCCCCAGCATTTT	CASSLIGRDQPQHF
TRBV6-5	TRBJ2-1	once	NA	TGTGCCAGCAGTAGAGACATCTCCTACAATGAGCAGTTCTTC	CASSRDISYNEQFF
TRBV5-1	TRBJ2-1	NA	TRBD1	TGCGCCAGCAGCTTGGCCCCAGACAGGGCAGACAATGAGCAGTTCTTC	CASSLAPDRADNEQFF
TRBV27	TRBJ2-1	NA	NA	TGTGCCAGCAGTTTATCAAAGTATGAGCAGTTCTTC	CASSLSKYEQFF
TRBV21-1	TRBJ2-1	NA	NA	TGTGCCAGCAGCAAGGACAGGGTCGGGTCCTACAATGAGCAGTTCTTC	CASSKDRVGSYNEQFF
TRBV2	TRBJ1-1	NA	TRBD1	TGTGCCAGCACCCCACCCGGGACAGGGACAAACACTGAAGCTTTCTTT	CASTPPGTGTNTEAFF
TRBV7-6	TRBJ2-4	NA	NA	TGTGCCAGCAGCCGTATGGGAGTCAGAGACATTCAGTACTTC	CASSRMGVRDIQYF
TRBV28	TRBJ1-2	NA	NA	TGTGCCACCGCGGTTTGGGGGGACTATGGCTACACCTTC	CATAVWGDYGYTF
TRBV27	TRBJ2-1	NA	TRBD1	TGTGCCAGCAGTGAAGGGCCGGGACAGTCCTCCTACAATGAGCAGTTCTTC	CASSEGPGQSSYNEQFF
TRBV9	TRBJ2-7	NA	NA	TGTGCCAGCAGCGCCGGGGCTGGACGGGGGCTCTACGAGCAGTACTTC	CASSAGAGRGLYEQYF
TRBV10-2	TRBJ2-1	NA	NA	TGCGCCAGCAGTGAGGTCATATGGGAGGCGGGCCATGAGCAGTTCTTC	CASSEVIWEAGHEQFF
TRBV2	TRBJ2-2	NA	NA	TGTGCCAGCAGTACGGACTCCTACACCGGGGAGCTGTTTTTT	CASSTDSYTGELFF
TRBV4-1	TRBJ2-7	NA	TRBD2	TGCGCCAGCAGTCAAAAGTATCTCCTAGCGGGAGTCTACGAGCAGTACTTC	CASSQKYLLAGVYEQYF
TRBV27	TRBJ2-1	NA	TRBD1	TGTGCCAGCAGTCAAACAGGGGACTCCTACAATGAGCAGTTCTTC	CASSQTGDSYNEQFF
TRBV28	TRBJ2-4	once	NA	TGTGCCAGCAGTTTATGGAGGGGGGACAACAAAAACATTCAGTACTTC	CASSLWRGDNKNIQYF
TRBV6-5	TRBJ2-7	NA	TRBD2	TGTGCCAGCAGTTACCCAAGGGAGTCGGGGGGTTTGGAGCAGTACTTC	CASSYPRESGGLEQYF